The clone carrying this TCR beta chain was counted ten times or more. The antigen remains unidentified. These data are taken from a study of shared clonotypes between healthy human individuals. CDR1 GTSNPN and CDR2 SVGIG come from the germline V gene (reference sequence). The CDR3 length is 13 residues. The trim removed 7 bases at V and 2 bases at J, leaving 7 bases unmatched. The assay was run at deep level. The protocol was immunoSEQ multiplex PCR, while the TCRdb copy is restricted to in-frame clones and leaves out a portion. Of some 630,000 clones in the sample, approximately 75% were seen once. General study findings and limits: Naive subsets typically showed greater estimated richness than memory subsets.

V usage is TRBV30 and J usage is TRBJ1-1; TRBD1 agrees at 7 bases. Sequenced input: memory CD4+ T cells sorted from blood. As to subset: CD45RA-negative fraction. The source of this sequence is a young woman in good health. The CDR3 region is CASRGGLNTEAFF. CDR3 bases: TGTGCCTCCAGGGGGGGACTCAACACTGAAGCTTTCTTT.